The 27 T cell receptor beta chains listed next were all sequenced from one sample in a study of breast tumors, draining lymph nodes, adjacent tissues. In TCRdb, the multiplex PCR reads were re-called with MiXCR into one record per CDR3 protein. The sample carries around 130,000 distinct CDR3 sequences, 21% recorded once. Axillary draining lymph nodes of breast cancer patients supplied the node samples. Material for sequencing was axillary lymph node tissue. These receptors were collected from a female donor with breast cancer. Some clones in this sample may be carry-over from other donors' samples.

This clonotype appeared many times. This chain links TRBV5-1 with TRBJ1-2, with D possibly matching TRBD1 (5 bases). CDR3 size: 15 residues. Looked up from germline, CDR1 is SGHRS and CDR2 is YFSETQ. The V end was cut by 4 bases, the J end by 7 bases, with 20 bases between. The CDR3: CASSPRGGLEGGYTF. The CDR3 DNA is TGCGCCAGCAGCCCACGGGGGGGTCTGGAAGGTGGCTACACCTTC.

Details on this clonotype: Since a much larger clone is just one base distant, this may be a read error. The conserved phenylalanine or tryptophan is not found at the CDR3 terminus, so this likely reflects a read error. Because the CDR3's place on the DNA is in doubt, the DNA is left out and the CDR3 is given as listed by TCRdb. The J gene is TRBJ2-1, the V gene TRBV4-1; the DNA was not compared with TRBD1, the D call given in the table. Both ends counted, the CDR3 spans 14 residues. CDR1 MGHRA and CDR2 YSYEKL come from the germline V gene. CDR3 protein: CASSHPGQGPYFFL.

The sample holds many counts of this clonotype. The chain is built from TRBV6-5 and TRBJ2-3; 10 bases are shared with TRBD2. V dropped 0 bases and J dropped 11; count of bases not matched to a gene: 8. In germline, CDR1 is MNHEY, CDR2 SVGAGI. The CDR3 sequence is 15 residues long. CDR3 loop: CASSYSSGRAGGQYF. The CDR3 DNA is TGTGCCAGCAGTTACTCCAGCGGGAGGGCCGGGGGGCAGTATTTT.

A remark on this clonotype: At one boundary the junction diverges from the germline segment, which might be a read error. This chain connects TRBV6-1 to TRBJ1-2, with unresolved D. This CDR3 is 13 amino acids long. Germline CDR1 reads MNHNS; CDR2 reads SASEGT. This CDR3 reads CASSPEGNYGYIF. CDR3 nucleotide sequence: TGTGCCAGCAGTCCAGAGGGTAACTATGGCTACATCTTC.

The chain combines TRBV9 with TRBJ1-5; 7 bases line up with TRBD1. The CDR3 has 15 amino acids. Germline loops: CDR1 SGDLS, CDR2 YYNGEE. V was pared by 3 bases and J by 2 bases, with 5 bases of the junction left unmatched. The CDR3 loop is CASSERGLGNQPQHF. The CDR3 nucleotides are TGTGCCAGCAGCGAAAGGGGGCTAGGCAATCAGCCCCAGCATTTT.

This clonotype was picked up many times. The chain has TRBV7-3 and TRBJ2-1; possibly TRBD1 for D (5 bases). The V and J ends lost 5 bases and 5 bases respectively, with 13 bases between them. Germline V CDR1 and CDR2: SGHTA, FQGTGA. The CDR3 is 14 amino acids. CDR3 bases: TGTGCCAGCAGCCGGGCAGGGCAACACAATGAGCAGTTCTTC. Protein product: CASSRAGQHNEQFF.

The sample holds many counts of this clonotype. The V gene is TRBV29-1, the J gene TRBJ1-3; no reliable D call. Germline lookup yields CDR1 SQVTM and CDR2 ANQGSEA. The CDR3 is 16 residues long. Trimming took off 0 bases at V and 2 bases at J, with 14 bases between the two ends. The CDR3 sequence: CSVEDPSHRAGNTIYF. In DNA, the CDR3 is TGCAGCGTTGAAGATCCCTCCCACCGGGCTGGAAACACCATATATTTT.

DNA of the CDR3: TGTGCCAGCAGTTTCTATGGTAGCAATCAGCCCCAGCATTTT. Encoded protein: CASSFYGSNQPQHF. The chain recombines TRBV12-3 or TRBV12-4 with TRBJ1-5; no clear D. This CDR3 is 14 amino acids long. The ends were cut back, 3 bases at V and 0 bases at J, with 6 bases in the middle.

This clonotype occurred many times. V and J are TRBV5-6 and TRBJ2-1; 8 bases agree with TRBD2. V gave up 1 base and J gave up 4 bases; unmatched junction bases: 1. Germline values: CDR1 SGHDT, CDR2 YYEEEE. The CDR3 sequence is 14 residues long. The CDR3 is CASSLTSGYNEQFF. CDR3 DNA: TGTGCCAGCAGCTTGACTAGCGGATACAATGAGCAGTTCTTC.

This clonotype was detected ten times or more. The chain employs TRBV4-1 and TRBJ2-1; D ambiguous. The germline CDR1 and CDR2 sequences are MGHRA and YSYEKL. V was pared by 1 base and J by 7 bases, with 8 bases between. The CDR3 has 13 residues. CDR3 nucleotides: TGCGCCAGCAGCCAAGTACTCGGAAATGAGCAGTTCTTC. This gives the protein CASSQVLGNEQFF.

This clonotype was picked up a small number of times. The chain uses TRBV28 and TRBJ1-5; D is ambiguous. Trimming cost V 1 base and J 2 bases, with 9 bases left between them. This CDR3 region has 15 residues. Germline loops: CDR1 MDHEN, CDR2 SYDVKM. The CDR3 is CASSLLSSRNQPQHF. The DNA of the CDR3 is TGTGCCAGCAGTTTATTAAGCTCTCGCAATCAGCCCCAGCATTTT.

At least ten counts were recorded for this clonotype. The chain couples TRBV5-1 to TRBJ2-1; the D is unclear. The CDR3 has 13 residues. Germline V lookup: CDR1 SGHRS, CDR2 YFSETQ. Trimming took 0 bases from V and 4 from J, leaving 5 bases between them. The CDR3 DNA reads as TGCGCCAGCAGCTTGGTTTCGTACAATGAGCAGTTCTTC. Translated: CASSLVSYNEQFF.

Worth noting for this clonotype: A much larger clone lies a single base off, so this may be a read error. The chain has TRBV28 and TRBJ2-7; D not resolved. The CDR3 has 12 residues. Looked up from germline, CDR1 is MDHEN and CDR2 is SYDVKM. The CDR3 region is CAGSAGAYEQYF. In nucleotides, the CDR3 is TGTGCCGGCAGCGCAGGAGCCTACGAGCAGTACTTC.

On this clonotype: A much larger clone differs from this one at a single base, so this may be a read error. The chain carries TRBV5-6 and TRBJ2-7; tentatively, D is TRBD1 (6 bases). Germline V lookup: CDR1 SGHDT, CDR2 YYEEEE. The CDR3 is made up of 14 amino acids. Trimming took 3 bases from V and 1 from J, leaving 11 bases between them. The CDR3 region is CASSWGPRSYEQYF. CDR3 nucleotide sequence: TGTGCCAGCAGCTGGGGGCCTAGGTCCTACGAGCAGTACTTC. The complete variable domain, with remaining parts taken from reference TRBV5-6 and TRBJ2-7, reads DAGVTQSPTHLIKTRGQQVTLRCSPKSGHDTVSWYQQALGQGPQFIFQYYEEEERQRGNFPDRFSGHQFPNYSSELNVNALLLGDSALYLCASSWGPRSYEQYFGPGTRLTVT.

This clonotype showed up many times. V is TRBV3-1 and J is TRBJ2-7, with 9 nucleotides matching TRBD2. This CDR3 contains 18 residues. CDR1 LGHDT and CDR2 YNNKEL come from the germline V gene (reference sequence). V shed 1 base and J 6 bases; nucleotides not matched to a gene: 16. Here the CDR3 DNA reads TGTGCCAGCAGCCAAGGATCGAATTTCGGCGGGAGGGCAAGCGAGCAGTACTTC. Protein sequence: CASSQGSNFGGRASEQYF.

This clonotype was detected many times. The V call is TRBV5-1, the J call TRBJ1-3, with D possibly matching TRBD1 (5 bases). The CDR3 is 15 residues long. Trimming stripped 4 bases from V and 0 bases from J, with 11 bases between. The germline gives CDR1 SGHRS, CDR2 YFSETQ. The CDR3 region has the DNA TGCGCCAGCAGCATGGGCAGGGACTCTGGAAACACCATATATTTT. The encoded protein is CASSMGRDSGNTIYF.

This clonotype was counted many times. This sequence joins TRBV10-3 and TRBJ1-2; a weak D match, TRBD1 (5 bases). This CDR3 spans 15 amino acids. The germline CDR1 and CDR2 sequences are ENHRY and SYGVKD. Trimming took 8 bases from V and 3 from J, leaving 19 bases between them. CDR3 in DNA: TGTGCCATCTCTCAGGACATCTCCATAGACTATGGCTACACCTTC. Its translation: CAISQDISIDYGYTF.

This clonotype appeared many times. The rearrangement joins TRBV6-5 to TRBJ2-5; no clear D. Trimming left V 0 bases short and J 5 bases short, with 10 bases between. The CDR3 spans 14 residues. Germline CDR1 and CDR2: MNHEY and SVGAGI. In nucleotides, the CDR3 is TGTGCCAGCAGTTACTCGAATAACGGGGAGACCCAGTACTTC. Translated: CASSYSNNGETQYF.

The chain joins TRBV20-1 to TRBJ1-1; D possibly corresponds to TRBD1 (5 bases). CDR3 size: 14 residues. With 5 bases removed from V and 5 bases from J, the gap between germline ends came to 18 bases. CDR1 and CDR2 (germline): DFQATT, SNEGSKA (reference sequence). The CDR3 sequence: CSADRTGTGTEAFF. As DNA, the CDR3 is TGCAGTGCTGACCGTACAGGTACCGGGACTGAAGCTTTCTTT.

This clonotype has ten or more counts. J is TRBJ2-7 and V is TRBV7-9, with D possibly matching TRBD1 (5 bases). Germline V gene data show CDR1 as SEHNR and CDR2 as FQNEAQ (reference sequence). V was shortened by 3 bases and J by 1 base, with 10 bases between the two germline ends. CDR3 length equals 14 residues. The CDR3 nucleotides are TGTGCCAGCAGCTTGGGGCAGGAATCCTACGAGCAGTACTTC. This translates into CASSLGQESYEQYF.

This clonotype occurred many times. The rearrangement links TRBV5-4 to TRBJ2-5; TRBD2 aligns across 9 bases. CDR1 is SGHNT, CDR2 YYREEE, per germline (reference sequence). This CDR3 is 16 amino acids long. J lost 1 base, V lost 2 bases, and 6 bases had no gene match. The CDR3 nucleotides are TGTGCCAGCAGCTTTAGAAGCGGGAGGTCCCAAGAGACCCAGTACTTC. Translating gives CASSFRSGRSQETQYF.

This clonotype was detected a few times. The chain uses TRBV25-1 and TRBJ1-5; D is unresolved. The germline V gene has CDR1 MGHDK and CDR2 SYGVNS. This CDR3 comprises 14 residues. V was shortened by 1 base and J by 5 bases, with 9 bases between the two germline ends. The chain's CDR3 is CASSEWITDQPQHF. CDR3 bases: TGTGCCAGCAGTGAATGGATCACCGATCAGCCCCAGCATTTT.

This clonotype was detected ten times or more. CDR3: CASSLGDLANNEQFF. CDR3 bases: TGTGCCAGCAGCTTAGGGGACCTAGCGAACAATGAGCAGTTCTTC. The V gene is TRBV7-8, the J gene TRBJ2-1; tentatively, D is TRBD2 (6 bases). Germline lookup yields CDR1 SGHVS and CDR2 FQNEAQ. V was shortened by 1 base and J by 5 bases, with 12 bases between the two germline ends. The CDR3 sequence is 15 residues long.

In its sample, this clonotype was seen a few times. The J gene is TRBJ1-3, the V gene TRBV11-2; tentatively, D is TRBD1 (5 bases). Trimming cost V 5 bases and J 5 bases, with 22 bases left between them. This CDR3 spans 17 amino acids. CDR1 is SGHAT and CDR2 is FQNNGV in the germline V gene. CDR3 bases: TGTGCCAGCAGCCGCTACATGACAAGAGGGACGAGAAACACCATATATTTT. Translating gives CASSRYMTRGTRNTIYF.

In its sample, this clonotype was seen many times. J is TRBJ2-1 and V is TRBV5-4, with D perhaps TRBD1 (5 bases). This CDR3 spans 16 amino acids. Trimming took 3 bases from V and 3 from J, leaving 16 bases between them. CDR1 SGHNT and CDR2 YYREEE come from the germline V gene (reference sequence). CDR3 residues: CASSSARQKSYNEQFF. The CDR3, as DNA: TGTGCCAGCAGCTCCGCCCGACAGAAAAGCTACAATGAGCAGTTCTTC. Based on the CDR3 plus reference TRBV5-4 and TRBJ2-1, the full variable domain is ETGVTQSPTHLIKTRGQQVTLRCSSQSGHNTVSWYQQALGQGPQFIFQYYREEENGRGNFPPRFSGLQFPNYSSELNVNALELDDSALYLCASSSARQKSYNEQFFGPGTRLTVL.

Concerning this clonotype itself: A read error is possible here, since a much larger clone lies one base away. V usage is TRBV3-1 and J usage is TRBJ2-1, with D possibly matching TRBD2 (5 bases). CDR1 and CDR2 (germline): LGHDT, YNNKEL (reference sequence). CDR3 length: 11 amino acids. The CDR3 is CASSQRQRQSF. Here the CDR3 DNA reads TGTGCCAGCAGCCAAAGGCAGCGGCAGTCCTTC.

This clonotype was observed at least ten times. J is TRBJ2-1 and V is TRBV19; 10 bases agree with TRBD2. The CDR3 sequence is 16 residues long. The germline V gene encodes CDR1 LNHDA and CDR2 SQIVND (reference sequence). J lost 6 bases, V lost 5 bases, and 10 bases had no gene match. In DNA form, the CDR3 reads TGTGCCAGTAGTCCGCGGGGCATAGCGGGAGGCAATGAGCAGTTCTTC. As protein: CASSPRGIAGGNEQFF.